The 28 T cell receptor beta chains presented below share a single source sample, sequenced in a study of blood T cell repertoires in COVID-19. Measured with immunoSEQ multiplex PCR; TCRdb has only the in-frame clones, and not every one. Of 60,000 or so clones listed, approximately 91% were seen once; the top ten hold roughly 13%. Sequenced sample: peripheral blood. The receptor set was obtained from a woman aged 55-69 years with active COVID-19.

This clone was counted once. This rearrangement joins TRBV3-1 (or the pseudogene TRBV3-2) to TRBJ1-1; D gene uncertain. The CDR3 spans 14 residues. Germline V gives CDR1 LGHDT, CDR2 YNNKEL (reference sequence). The V gene lost 1 base and the J gene lost 1 base, with 7 bases spanning the gap. The CDR3 sequence: CASSQVGQNTEAFF. CDR3 nucleotides: TGTGCCAGCAGCCAAGTTGGGCAGAACACTGAAGCTTTCTTT.

The V gene is TRBV28, the J gene TRBJ2-1; weak D call: TRBD1 (6 bases). CDR1 MDHEN and CDR2 SYDVKM come from the germline V gene. The CDR3 has 14 amino acids. Trimming removed 5 bases at V and 9 bases at J, with 17 bases between. CDR3 residues: CASSHRQVWGEQFF. The CDR3, as DNA: TGTGCCAGCAGTCACCGACAGGTTTGGGGTGAGCAGTTCTTC.

The V gene is TRBV2, the J gene TRBJ1-5; a weak D match, TRBD1 (5 bases). From germline, CDR1 is SNHLY and CDR2 FYNNEI. This CDR3 spans 15 amino acids. The V end was cut by 1 base, the J end by 5 bases, with 12 bases between. The CDR3, as DNA: TGTGCCAGCAGTGAAGTTCATCAGGGCGATCAGCCCCAGCATTTT. Protein product: CASSEVHQGDQPQHF.

The chain combines TRBV6-5 with TRBJ2-7; D call uncertain. Germline V CDR1 and CDR2: MNHEY, SVGAGI. This CDR3 contains 15 residues. V was pared by 2 bases and J by 6 bases, with 17 bases between. Written as DNA, the CDR3 is TGTGCCAGCAGTTACGGCGGCATCCTTTTTAGCGAGCAGTACTTC. As protein: CASSYGGILFSEQYF.

This chain connects TRBV20-1 to TRBJ1-1, with 7 bases fitting TRBD1. The germline V gene has CDR1 DFQATT and CDR2 SNEGSKA (reference sequence). The CDR3 is 11 amino acids. V lost 4 bases and J lost 6; bases outside the gene matches: 2. In DNA form, the CDR3 reads TGCAGTGCTACACAGGGGTCTGAAGCTTTCTTT. The encoded protein is CSATQGSEAFF.

The chain combines TRBV7-8 with TRBJ1-5, with 9 bases matching TRBD1. V gave up 5 bases and J gave up 6 bases; unmatched junction bases: 5. There are 14 residues in the CDR3. CDR1 is SGHVS and CDR2 is FQNEAQ in the germline V gene. In DNA form, the CDR3 reads TGTGCCAGCAGCATACAGGGGGCGGTTCAGCCCCAGCATTTT. Amino acid sequence: CASSIQGAVQPQHF. The complete variable domain, with remaining parts taken from reference TRBV7-8 and TRBJ1-5, reads GAGVSQSPRYKVAKRGQDVALRCDPISGHVSLFWYQQALGQGPEFLTYFQNEAQLDKSGLPSDRFFAERPEGSVSTLKIQRTQQEDSAVYLCASSIQGAVQPQHFGDGTRLSIL.

V is TRBV7-6 and J is TRBJ1-6; 9 positions agree with TRBD1. Germline V gene sequence: CDR1 SGHVS, CDR2 FNYEAQ. This CDR3 comprises 20 residues. The ends lost 5 bases at V and 0 bases at J; junction bases unmatched: 14. The CDR3, as DNA: TGTGCCAGCAGCCCTCTCGTGGGGGGGACAGGGAACTCCTATAATTCACCCCTCCACTTT. This sequence encodes CASSPLVGGTGNSYNSPLHF.

The V gene is TRBV9, the J gene TRBJ2-2; perhaps TRBD1 as D (6 bases). CDR1 and CDR2 (germline): SGDLS, YYNGEE. The CDR3 runs to 16 residues. The germline V and J ends were trimmed by 4 bases and 7 bases, with 20 bases remaining between them. CDR3 sequence: CASSLEGTGLVGELFF. CDR3 nucleotides: TGTGCCAGCAGCCTCGAAGGTACAGGGTTGGTCGGGGAGCTGTTTTTT.

The chain uses TRBV15 and TRBJ1-2, with D possibly being TRBD1 (5 bases). Deletions cut 1 base from V and 4 bases from J, with 13 bases between. CDR3 length: 15 residues. Per germline, CDR1 LNHNV and CDR2 YYDKDF (reference sequence). The CDR3 loop is CATSRGTSGPYGYTF. The CDR3 region has the DNA TGTGCCACCAGCAGAGGGACGTCAGGGCCCTATGGCTACACCTTC.

V and J are TRBV15 and TRBJ1-4, with D uncertain. The CDR3 extends over 16 amino acids. Trimming took 1 base from V and 6 from J, leaving 15 bases between them. Looked up from germline, CDR1 is LNHNV and CDR2 is YYDKDF (reference sequence). DNA for the CDR3: TGTGCCACCAGCAGAGGTCCCTTGGGCAGTCATGAAAAACTGTTTTTT. It codes for CATSRGPLGSHEKLFF.

The V and J genes are TRBV30 and TRBJ1-3; no firm D call. The germline V and J ends were trimmed by 1 base and 1 base, with 8 bases remaining between them. The germline CDR1 and CDR2 sequences are GTSNPN and SVGIG (reference sequence). The length of the CDR3 is 14 residues. The CDR3 DNA reads as TGTGCCTGGAGTGCTGAGGCTTCTGGAAACACCATATATTTT. It specifies CAWSAEASGNTIYF. The complete variable domain, with remaining parts taken from reference TRBV30 and TRBJ1-3, reads SQTIHQWPATLVQPVGSPLSLECTVEGTSNPNLYWYRQAAGRGLQLLFYSVGIGQISSEVPQNLSASRPQDRQFILSSKKLLLSDSGFYLCAWSAEASGNTIYFGEGSWLTVV.

The V gene is TRBV5-1, the J gene TRBJ2-3; D perhaps matches TRBD1 (6 bases). V shed 4 bases and J shed 9 bases, with 18 bases lying between them. The CDR3 loop spans 14 amino acids. CDR1 is SGHRS, CDR2 YFSETQ, per germline. In DNA, the CDR3 is TGCGCCAGCAGCCCTCTCCAGACAGGCCTCACGCAGTATTTT. As protein: CASSPLQTGLTQYF.

The chain is built from TRBV10-2 and TRBJ2-3; the D gene is possibly TRBD2 (6 bases). Germline lookup yields CDR1 WSHSY and CDR2 SAAADI. V was trimmed by 6 bases and J by 1 base, leaving 11 bases between them. The CDR3 consists of 14 residues. In DNA form, the CDR3 reads TGCGCCAGCAGACTAGCTCTTGGCACAGATACGCAGTATTTT. It yields the protein CASRLALGTDTQYF.

CDR3: CASSPKSEQFF. The CDR3 nucleotides read TGTGCCAGCAGTCCCAAGAGTGAGCAGTTCTTC. V gene TRBV28 combines with J gene TRBJ2-1; no definite D call. The CDR3 has 11 amino acids. V was cut by 5 bases and J by 9 bases, with 8 bases left in between. Germline V gives CDR1 MDHEN, CDR2 SYDVKM.

The chain links TRBV24-1 to TRBJ2-5; 8 bases are shared with TRBD1. J lost 4 bases, V lost 4 bases, and 10 bases had no gene match. The CDR3 sequence is 16 residues long. Per the germline V gene, CDR1 is KGHDR and CDR2 is SFDVKD. DNA of the CDR3: TGTGCCACCAGTGAGCCGACAGGGGATGGAGGAGAGACCCAGTACTTC. As protein: CATSEPTGDGGETQYF.

The V call is TRBV19, the J call TRBJ1-5, with D possibly being TRBD1 (5 bases). The germline V gene has CDR1 LNHDA and CDR2 SQIVND (reference sequence). The V end was cut by 1 base, the J end by 0 bases, with 10 bases between. The CDR3 contains 16 residues. The CDR3 DNA sequence: TGTGCCAGTAGTATAGGCAGGGCCTATAGCAATCAGCCCCAGCATTTT. Encoded protein: CASSIGRAYSNQPQHF.

The chain employs TRBV7-9 and TRBJ2-3; D ambiguous. The CDR3 sequence is 14 residues long. The germline V and J ends were trimmed by 3 bases and 1 base, with 8 bases remaining between them. CDR1 and CDR2 (germline): SEHNR, FQNEAQ (reference sequence). The CDR3, as DNA: TGTGCCAGCAGCTTCGAACAGCGCACAGATACGCAGTATTTT. Protein: CASSFEQRTDTQYF.

The V call is TRBV25-1, the J call TRBJ2-3, with 9 bases identical to TRBD2. Germline lookup yields CDR1 MGHDK and CDR2 SYGVNS. The CDR3 contains 16 residues. The V segment lost 2 bases and the J segment 4 bases; nucleotides outside the gene matches: 7. This CDR3 reads CASSEVLAGTSDTQYF. The CDR3 nucleotides read TGTGCCAGCAGTGAAGTTCTAGCGGGGACCTCAGATACGCAGTATTTT.

This rearrangement joins TRBV9 to TRBJ2-5; 8 positions agree with TRBD1. Per the germline V gene, CDR1 is SGDLS and CDR2 is YYNGEE. V trimming: 3 bases; J trimming: 5 bases; junction bases outside the gene matches: 6. The CDR3 totals 14 residues. The DNA for the CDR3 is TGTGCCAGCAGCGAGACAGGGGTCATCGAGACCCAGTACTTC. Translation gives CASSETGVIETQYF.

This chain uses TRBV7-8 with TRBJ1-1, with a tentative D call TRBD1 (6 bases). Trimming stripped 4 bases from V and 1 base from J, with 13 bases between. CDR1 is SGHVS, CDR2 FQNEAQ, per germline. The CDR3 spans 15 residues. CDR3 sequence (DNA): TGTGCCAGCAGCTCCACCGGGGGGGCGAACACTGAAGCTTTCTTT. Its translation is CASSSTGGANTEAFF.

The chain recombines TRBV19 with TRBJ1-6; weak D call: TRBD1 (6 bases). Germline V lookup: CDR1 LNHDA, CDR2 SQIVND (reference sequence). The CDR3 is made up of 15 amino acids. V was trimmed by 1 base and J by 6 bases, leaving 10 bases between them. DNA of the CDR3: TGTGCCAGTAGTATAGCTGGGGGCGGTAATTCACCCCTCCACTTT. Translation: CASSIAGGGNSPLHF.

The rearrangement joins TRBV6-5 to TRBJ2-7; TRBD2 matches at 10 bases. Germline CDR1 reads MNHEY; CDR2 reads SVGAGI. This CDR3 spans 13 amino acids. The V gene end was trimmed by 9 bases and the J gene end by 3 bases; junction bases not matched to a gene: 5. This CDR3 is CASSGGTYYEQYF. CDR3 sequence (DNA): TGTGCCAGTAGCGGGGGGACCTACTACGAGCAGTACTTC.

The CDR3 region has the DNA TGCGCCAGCAGCCTGACTAGCGTATCCGGGGAGCTGTTTTTT. It codes for CASSLTSVSGELFF. The chain links TRBV5-1 to TRBJ2-2; 8 bases align to TRBD2. The CDR3 has 14 amino acids. Germline CDR1 and CDR2: SGHRS and YFSETQ. V dropped 4 bases and J dropped 6; count of bases not matched to a gene: 5.

The V call is TRBV29-1, the J call TRBJ1-1; no reliable D call. Germline lookup yields CDR1 SQVTM and CDR2 ANQGSEA. CDR3 length equals 12 residues. Trimming took 6 bases from V and 0 from J, leaving 8 bases between them. The CDR3 region has the DNA TGCAGCGTGCAGGTTTTGAACACTGAAGCTTTCTTT. It is translated as CSVQVLNTEAFF.

This chain links TRBV14 with TRBJ2-1; D might be TRBD2 (8 bases). V lost 4 bases, J lost 4 bases, and 14 bases lay in between. The CDR3 has 15 residues. Germline V CDR1 and CDR2: SGHDN, FVKESK. The CDR3 region has the DNA TGTGCCAGCAGCCCCGGGAGGGGGCCGTACAATGAGCAGTTCTTC. It encodes CASSPGRGPYNEQFF.

The chain links TRBV5-4 to TRBJ1-3, with D perhaps matching TRBD1 (5 bases). In germline, CDR1 is SGHNT, CDR2 YYREEE (reference sequence). V shed 0 bases and J shed 7 bases, with 17 bases lying between them. The CDR3 has 16 residues. The CDR3 here is CASSLGVDRTGNTIYF. The CDR3 nucleotides are TGTGCCAGCAGCTTGGGTGTAGACAGAACAGGCAACACCATATATTTT.

This chain uses TRBV5-1 with TRBJ1-6, with 7 bases matching TRBD1. Trimming removed 4 bases from V and 6 bases from J; junction bases left unmatched: 1. CDR3 size: 13 residues. CDR1 is SGHRS and CDR2 is YFSETQ in the germline V gene. The CDR3 loop reads CASSRDSNSPLHF. The CDR3 DNA reads as TGCGCCAGCAGCCGGGACAGTAATTCACCCCTCCACTTT.

V usage is TRBV5-4 and J usage is TRBJ1-2; D is perhaps TRBD1 (5 bases). Germline CDR1 is SGHNT and CDR2 is YYREEE (reference sequence). The V and J ends lost 0 bases and 1 base respectively, with 10 bases between them. The CDR3 loop spans 15 amino acids. The CDR3 reads CASSLGRDLNYGYTF. The CDR3 nucleotides read TGTGCCAGCAGCTTGGGGAGGGACCTTAACTATGGCTACACCTTC.